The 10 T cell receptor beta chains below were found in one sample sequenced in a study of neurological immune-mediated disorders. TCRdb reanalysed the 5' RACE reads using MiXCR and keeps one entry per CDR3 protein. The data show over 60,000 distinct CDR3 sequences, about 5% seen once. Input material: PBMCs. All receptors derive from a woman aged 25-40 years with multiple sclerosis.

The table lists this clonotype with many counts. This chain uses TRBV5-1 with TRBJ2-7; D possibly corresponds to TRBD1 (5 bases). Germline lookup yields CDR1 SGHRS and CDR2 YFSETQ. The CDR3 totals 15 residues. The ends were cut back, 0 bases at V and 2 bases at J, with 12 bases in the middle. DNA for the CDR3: TGCGCCAGCAGCTTGGCTGACAGCCCGACCTACGAGCAGTACTTC. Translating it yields CASSLADSPTYEQYF.

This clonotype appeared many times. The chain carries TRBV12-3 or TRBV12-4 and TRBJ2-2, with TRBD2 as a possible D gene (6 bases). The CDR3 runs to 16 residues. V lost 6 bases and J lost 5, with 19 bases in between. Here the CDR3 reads CASSPRSGWETGELFF. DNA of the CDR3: TGTGCCAGCAGCCCGCGGAGCGGGTGGGAGACCGGGGAGCTGTTTTTT.

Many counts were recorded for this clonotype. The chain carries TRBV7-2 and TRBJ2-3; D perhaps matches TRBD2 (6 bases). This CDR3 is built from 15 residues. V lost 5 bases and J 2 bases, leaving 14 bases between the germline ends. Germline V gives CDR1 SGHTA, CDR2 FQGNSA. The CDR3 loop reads CASSRREYYTDTQYF. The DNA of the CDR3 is TGTGCCAGCAGCCGACGGGAGTACTACACAGATACGCAGTATTTT.

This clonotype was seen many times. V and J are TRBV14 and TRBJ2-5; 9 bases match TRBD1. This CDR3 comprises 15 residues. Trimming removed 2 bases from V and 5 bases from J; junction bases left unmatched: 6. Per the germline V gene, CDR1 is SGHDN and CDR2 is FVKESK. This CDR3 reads CASSQLRTGVETQYF. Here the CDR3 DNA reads TGTGCCAGCAGCCAATTGCGGACAGGGGTTGAGACCCAGTACTTC.

This CDR3 reads CASSFGLAGVVEQFF. CDR3 nucleotide sequence: TGTGCCAGCAGTTTTGGTCTAGCGGGAGTGGTTGAGCAGTTCTTC. This chain links TRBV27 with TRBJ2-1, with 10 bases lining up with TRBD2. The J segment lost 9 bases and the V segment lost 3 bases, leaving 8 bases of the junction unmatched. From germline, CDR1 is MNHEY and CDR2 SMNVEV (reference sequence). The CDR3 length is 15 residues.

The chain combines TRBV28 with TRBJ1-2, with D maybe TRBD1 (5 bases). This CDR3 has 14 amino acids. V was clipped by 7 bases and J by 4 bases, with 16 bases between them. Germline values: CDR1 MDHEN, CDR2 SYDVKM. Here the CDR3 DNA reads TGTGCCAGCATCTTCTCGGGGGAGGTCTATGGCTACACCTTC. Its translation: CASIFSGEVYGYTF.

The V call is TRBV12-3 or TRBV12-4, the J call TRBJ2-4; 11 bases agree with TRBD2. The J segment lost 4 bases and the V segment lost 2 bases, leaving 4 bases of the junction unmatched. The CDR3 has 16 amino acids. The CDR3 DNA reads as TGTGCCAGCAGTTTATCTAGCGGGGGGCCAAAAAACATTCAGTACTTC. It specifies CASSLSSGGPKNIQYF.

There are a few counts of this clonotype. The CDR3 nucleotides are TGTGCCAGCAGCTTCGAGGGCAGGGGGTCTGAGACCCAGTACTTC. This gives the protein CASSFEGRGSETQYF. The chain recombines TRBV5-6 with TRBJ2-5; TRBD1 matches 7 bases. CDR1 and CDR2 (germline): SGHDT, YYEEEE. Trimming removed 2 bases from V and 5 bases from J; junction bases left unmatched: 9. This CDR3 has 15 residues.

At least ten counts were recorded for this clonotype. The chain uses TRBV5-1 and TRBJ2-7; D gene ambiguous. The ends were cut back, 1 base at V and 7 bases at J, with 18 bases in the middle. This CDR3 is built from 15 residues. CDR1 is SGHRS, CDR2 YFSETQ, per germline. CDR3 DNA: TGCGCCAGCAGCTTGACAACCGGCTACCAACGGGAGCAGTACTTC. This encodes CASSLTTGYQREQYF. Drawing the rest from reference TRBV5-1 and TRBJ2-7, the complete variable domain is KAGVTQTPRYLIKTRGQQVTLSCSPISGHRSVSWYQQTPGQGLQFLFEYFSETQRNKGNFPGRFSGRQFSNSRSEMNVSTLELGDSALYLCASSLTTGYQREQYFGPGTRLTVT.

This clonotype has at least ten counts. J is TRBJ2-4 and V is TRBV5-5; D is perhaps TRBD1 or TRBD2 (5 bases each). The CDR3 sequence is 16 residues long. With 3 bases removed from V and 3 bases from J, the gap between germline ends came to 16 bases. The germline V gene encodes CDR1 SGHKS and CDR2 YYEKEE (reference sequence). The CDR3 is CASSYSQGVVKNIQYF. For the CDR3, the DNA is TGTGCCAGCAGCTACTCCCAGGGAGTGGTCAAAAACATTCAGTACTTC. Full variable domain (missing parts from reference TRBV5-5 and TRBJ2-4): DAGVTQSPTHLIKTRGQQVTLRCSPISGHKSVSWYQQVLGQGPQFIFQYYEKEERGRGNFPDRFSARQFPNYSSELNVNALLLGDSALYLCASSYSQGVVKNIQYFGAGTRLSVL.